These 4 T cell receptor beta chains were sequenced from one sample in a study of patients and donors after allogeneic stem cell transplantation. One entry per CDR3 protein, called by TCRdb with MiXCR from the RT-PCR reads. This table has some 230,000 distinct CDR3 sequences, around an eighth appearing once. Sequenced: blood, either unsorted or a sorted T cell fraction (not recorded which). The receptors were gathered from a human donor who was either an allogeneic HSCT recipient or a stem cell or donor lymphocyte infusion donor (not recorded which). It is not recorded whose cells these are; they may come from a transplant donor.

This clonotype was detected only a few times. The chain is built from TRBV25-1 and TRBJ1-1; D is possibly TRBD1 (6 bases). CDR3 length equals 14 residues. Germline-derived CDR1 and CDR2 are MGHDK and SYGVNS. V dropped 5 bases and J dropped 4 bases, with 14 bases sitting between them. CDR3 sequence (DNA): TGTGCCAGCAGTCAAACAGGGTTCGCCACTGAAGCTTTCTTT. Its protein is CASSQTGFATEAFF.

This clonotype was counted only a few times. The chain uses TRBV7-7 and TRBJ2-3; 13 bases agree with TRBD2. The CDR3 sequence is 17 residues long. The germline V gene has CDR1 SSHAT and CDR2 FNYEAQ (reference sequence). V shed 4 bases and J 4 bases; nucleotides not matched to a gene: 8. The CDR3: CASSSGLAGKFSDTQYF. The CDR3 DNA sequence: TGTGCCAGCAGCTCGGGACTAGCGGGAAAGTTCTCAGATACGCAGTATTTT.

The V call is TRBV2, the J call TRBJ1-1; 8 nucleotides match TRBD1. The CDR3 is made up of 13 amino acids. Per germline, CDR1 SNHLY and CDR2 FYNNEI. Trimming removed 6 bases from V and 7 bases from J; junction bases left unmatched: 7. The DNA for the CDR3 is TGTGCCAGCAGGTTGGGACAGGTCGATGAAGCTTTCTTT. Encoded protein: CASRLGQVDEAFF.

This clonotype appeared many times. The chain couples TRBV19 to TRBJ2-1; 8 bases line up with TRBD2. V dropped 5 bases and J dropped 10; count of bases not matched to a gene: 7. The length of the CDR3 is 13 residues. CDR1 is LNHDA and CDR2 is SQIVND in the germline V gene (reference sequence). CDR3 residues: CASSAGGRGEQFF. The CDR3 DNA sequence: TGTGCCAGTAGTGCGGGGGGACGGGGCGAGCAGTTCTTC.